The clone carrying this T cell receptor beta chain has ten or more counts. No antigen is known for it. This entry belongs to a study of CD8 T cells in ankylosing spondylitis. Overall study findings and caveats: A motif of 8 or 9 highly homologous TCR beta variants was seen as apparently characteristic of ankylosing spondylitis blood.

TCRdb re-called the 5' RACE reads with MiXCR, one entry per CDR3 protein. The table lists around 210,000 distinct CDR3 sequences, 8% to 9% of them singletons. The CDR3 spans 11 residues. Germline CDR1 is SGHVS and CDR2 is FNYEAQ. Trimming left V 3 bases short and J 9 bases short, with 9 bases between. The sequence derives from a female donor with ankylosing spondylitis or in good health (not recorded which). The chain joins TRBV7-6 to TRBJ2-7; D is possibly TRBD1 (5 bases). The sample taken for sequencing was blood, either unsorted or a sorted T cell fraction (not recorded which). The CDR3 sequence is CASSLNQGQYF. CDR3 in DNA: TGTGCCAGCAGCTTGAACCAGGGGCAGTACTTC. Variable domain in full (rest from reference TRBV7-6 and TRBJ2-7): GAGVSQSPRYKVTKRGQDVALRCDPISGHVSLYWYRQALGQGPEFLTYFNYEAQQDKSGLPNDRFSAERPEGSISTLTIQRTEQRDSAMYRCASSLNQGQYFGPGTRLTVT.